Following are 24 T cell receptor beta chains from one sample sequenced in a study of blood T cell repertoires in COVID-19. Here immunoSEQ multiplex PCR was the method, and the copy in TCRdb shows in-frame clones only, minus some. Of about 170,000 clones listed, around 72% are singletons. The sample consisted of peripheral blood. The receptor source for this set is a woman of 80 years or more with acute or convalescent COVID-19.

This chain joins TRBV5-5 and TRBJ2-7; D ambiguous. The germline V and J ends were trimmed by 4 bases and 5 bases, with 10 bases remaining between them. Germline CDR1 and CDR2: SGHKS and YYEKEE (reference sequence). This CDR3 comprises 12 residues. In DNA, the CDR3 is TGTGCCAGCAGCCAAGACATGAACGAGCAGTACTTC. The encoded protein is CASSQDMNEQYF.

The chain has TRBV19 and TRBJ2-2; 13 positions match TRBD2. Germline-derived CDR1 and CDR2 are LNHDA and SQIVND (reference sequence). CDR3 size: 17 residues. J lost 6 bases, V lost 7 bases, and 11 bases had no gene match. The CDR3 sequence: CASTIGLAGDQSGELFF. CDR3 coding DNA: TGTGCCAGTACCATCGGACTAGCGGGAGATCAGTCCGGGGAGCTGTTTTTT.

The chain combines TRBV6-6 with TRBJ1-2; D call uncertain. The germline gives CDR1 MNHNY, CDR2 SVGAGI (reference sequence). This CDR3 spans 10 amino acids. Trimming pared 6 bases from V and 7 bases from J, leaving 6 bases between. CDR3 sequence reads: CASRGSGYTF. The CDR3 region has the DNA TGTGCCAGCAGAGGGAGTGGCTACACCTTC.

This clone was counted a few times. The chain employs TRBV29-1 and TRBJ1-3; D ambiguous. This CDR3 comprises 13 residues. Trimming left V 4 bases short and J 4 bases short, with 11 bases between. From germline, CDR1 is SQVTM and CDR2 ANQGSEA. In DNA, the CDR3 is TGCAGCGTTGTTTCCCCCGCGGGAAACACCATATATTTT. Its translation is CSVVSPAGNTIYF.

The chain links TRBV5-1 to TRBJ1-4, with 7 nucleotides matching TRBD1. CDR1 SGHRS and CDR2 YFSETQ come from the germline V gene. J gave up 8 bases and V 4 bases, and 5 bases lay outside the gene matches. The CDR3 extends over 13 amino acids. Here the CDR3 DNA reads TGCGCCAGCAGCGAGGGGGCCGAAGAAAAACTGTTTTTT. It yields the protein CASSEGAEEKLFF.

The genes are TRBV4-1 and TRBJ1-5; unclear D gene. Germline V lookup: CDR1 MGHRA, CDR2 YSYEKL. The CDR3 has 15 amino acids. Trimming shortened V by 0 bases and J by 1 base, and 7 bases separated the two germline ends. CDR3 sequence reads: CASSQEPGSNQPQHF. For the CDR3, the DNA is TGCGCCAGCAGCCAAGAACCGGGGAGCAATCAGCCCCAGCATTTT.

This clone was seen only a few times. The rearrangement links TRBV5-4 to TRBJ1-2; weak D call: TRBD1 (5 bases). The CDR3 sequence is 15 residues long. The germline V gene encodes CDR1 SGHNT and CDR2 YYREEE (reference sequence). Trimming removed 4 bases from V and 4 bases from J, with 17 bases in between. The CDR3 loop reads CASSQDTRQGYGYTF. The CDR3 DNA reads as TGTGCCAGCAGCCAAGACACCCGCCAGGGCTATGGCTACACCTTC.

The V gene is TRBV4-1, the J gene TRBJ2-1; no clear D gene. The CDR3 runs 16 residues. V lost 0 bases, J lost 0 bases, and 9 bases lay in between. CDR1 is MGHRA and CDR2 is YSYEKL in the germline V gene. The CDR3 sequence is CASSQEISGSYNEQFF. Written as DNA, the CDR3 is TGCGCCAGCAGCCAAGAAATTTCGGGCTCCTACAATGAGCAGTTCTTC.

The genes are TRBV6-5 and TRBJ1-1, with D unresolved. V was clipped by 5 bases and J by 0 bases, with 10 bases between them. CDR3 length: 14 amino acids. Per germline, CDR1 MNHEY and CDR2 SVGAGI. CDR3 sequence reads: CASSQNMMNTEAFF. DNA of the CDR3: TGTGCCAGCAGTCAGAATATGATGAACACTGAAGCTTTCTTT.

The rearrangement joins TRBV18 to TRBJ2-1; the D is unclear. The V and J ends lost 4 bases and 5 bases respectively, with 15 bases between them. There are 15 residues in the CDR3. The germline gives CDR1 KGHSH, CDR2 LQKENI. CDR3 nucleotides: TGTGCCAGCTCACTAGTCCTTGAGAGGCACAATGAGCAGTTCTTC. It is translated as CASSLVLERHNEQFF.

The V call is TRBV5-4, the J call TRBJ1-6, with TRBD1 matching 9 bases. Germline V lookup: CDR1 SGHNT, CDR2 YYREEE (reference sequence). The V gene end was trimmed by 4 bases and the J gene end by 6 bases; junction bases not matched to a gene: 5. CDR3 length: 15 amino acids. This chain's CDR3 is CASSLQDRGNSPLHF. The CDR3 nucleotides are TGTGCCAGCAGCCTTCAGGACAGGGGTAATTCACCCCTCCACTTT.

The chain employs TRBV10-3 and TRBJ2-7, with D possibly being TRBD2 (6 bases). CDR3 length: 12 residues. V lost 7 bases and J lost 2, with 9 bases in between. CDR1 and CDR2 (germline): ENHRY, SYGVKD. The CDR3 loop reads CAINSGAYEQYF. The CDR3, as DNA: TGTGCCATCAACTCGGGAGCCTACGAGCAGTACTTC.

A remark on this clone: The sample carries other DNA sequences with the same CDR3. The rearrangement uses TRBV28 and TRBJ1-4, with 10 nucleotides matching TRBD1. The germline V gene has CDR1 MDHEN and CDR2 SYDVKM. The V gene end was trimmed by 4 bases and the J gene end by 8 bases; junction bases not matched to a gene: 4. The CDR3 is 14 amino acids. The CDR3 region is CASSSPTGGEKLFF. CDR3 DNA: TGTGCCAGCAGTTCCCCGACAGGGGGCGAAAAACTGTTTTTT.

The rearrangement joins TRBV13 to TRBJ1-2; possible D gene TRBD1, 6 bases. There are 16 residues in the CDR3. The germline V gene has CDR1 PRHDT and CDR2 FYEKMQ (reference sequence). With 5 bases removed from V and 1 base from J, the gap between germline ends came to 17 bases. CDR3 loop: CASSLPRTDGNYGYTF. The CDR3 DNA reads TGTGCCAGCAGCCTCCCAAGGACAGATGGTAACTATGGCTACACCTTC.

The CDR3 spells CASSLMGGTTYEQYF. The CDR3 nucleotides read TGTGCCAGCAGCTTAATGGGCGGGACCACTTACGAGCAGTACTTC. This sequence joins TRBV7-3 and TRBJ2-7; possibly TRBD2 for D (6 bases). The CDR3 has 15 amino acids. The germline V gene has CDR1 SGHTA and CDR2 FQGTGA. The ends were cut back, 1 base at V and 4 bases at J, with 14 bases in the middle.

The CDR3 DNA sequence: TGTGCCAGCAGTCTTACGGGAGGGAGTCCTCTGGGGTTTAACGTCCTGACTTTC. Its protein product is CASSLTGGSPLGFNVLTF. This chain uses TRBV28 with TRBJ2-6, with TRBD2 identical over 8 bases. CDR1 MDHEN and CDR2 SYDVKM come from the germline V gene. V shed 5 bases, J shed 10 bases, and the junction held 19 bases outside the gene matches. This CDR3 region has 18 residues.

The rearrangement uses TRBV2 and TRBJ1-6; D call uncertain. Trimming cost V 3 bases and J 10 bases, with 13 bases left between them. CDR1 SNHLY and CDR2 FYNNEI come from the germline V gene. The CDR3 spans 14 residues. The CDR3 DNA sequence: TGTGCCAGCAGTGAGATCCCTCGAGGGTCACCCCTCCACTTT. Residues: CASSEIPRGSPLHF.

The chain links TRBV5-6 to TRBJ2-3; 8 bases are a match to TRBD1. Trimming cost V 4 bases and J 4 bases; bases outside gene matches: 5. Looked up from germline, CDR1 is SGHDT and CDR2 is YYEEEE. The CDR3 is 14 amino acids. DNA of the CDR3: TGTGCCAGCAGCCCAGGGGGCGAAGCAGATACGCAGTATTTT. Translating gives CASSPGGEADTQYF.

This chain links TRBV19 with TRBJ2-2; 7 bases are shared with TRBD2. The CDR3 has 15 residues. V lost 3 bases, J lost 2 bases, and 3 bases stayed unmatched. Germline V gene data show CDR1 as LNHDA and CDR2 as SQIVND (reference sequence). CDR3 amino acids: CASSMGGTNTGELFF. The CDR3 nucleotides are TGTGCCAGTAGTATGGGGGGGACTAACACCGGGGAGCTGTTTTTT.

The chain combines TRBV19 with TRBJ2-2; 10 bases align to TRBD1. With V trimmed by 5 bases and J by 5 bases, 8 bases remained unmatched. The length of the CDR3 is 16 residues. Germline assignment: CDR1 LNHDA and CDR2 SQIVND (reference sequence). CDR3 in DNA: TGTGCCAGTAGTCAGACAGGGGGCTTGGGGACCGGGGAGCTGTTTTTT. Translated, it gives CASSQTGGLGTGELFF.

The gene calls are TRBV29-1 and TRBJ1-5, with TRBD1 matching over 7 bases. CDR3 length: 13 amino acids. V was clipped by 3 bases and J by 7 bases; unmatched bases: 6. From germline, CDR1 is SQVTM and CDR2 ANQGSEA. DNA for the CDR3: TGCAGCGTTGAGGGGACAGCGCAACAGCCCCAGCATTTT. This gives the protein CSVEGTAQQPQHF.

The gene calls are TRBV28 and TRBJ1-1; possibly TRBD1 for D (6 bases). V gave up 11 bases and J gave up 0 bases, with 22 bases separating them. This CDR3 spans 16 amino acids. CDR1 and CDR2 (germline): MDHEN, SYDVKM. The CDR3 loop reads CASFPDSLIMNTEAFF. CDR3 nucleotide sequence: TGTGCCTCCTTCCCGGACAGCTTAATTATGAACACTGAAGCTTTCTTT.

The chain recombines TRBV6-5 with TRBJ2-5, with TRBD1 matching 9 bases. This CDR3 region has 15 residues. V lost 6 bases, J lost 3 bases, and 8 bases stayed unmatched. Germline V CDR1 and CDR2: MNHEY, SVGAGI. The CDR3 coding sequence is TGTGCCAGCAGGGCACGTAGGACAGGGGAAGAGACCCAGTACTTC. This encodes CASRARRTGEETQYF.

V gene TRBV15 combines with J gene TRBJ2-2; perhaps TRBD2 as D (6 bases). The V and J ends lost 0 bases and 0 bases respectively, with 8 bases between them. This CDR3 spans 16 amino acids. Per germline, CDR1 LNHNV and CDR2 YYDKDF (reference sequence). The CDR3 protein is CATSREAGTNTGELFF. The CDR3 coding sequence is TGTGCCACCAGCAGAGAAGCGGGCACGAACACCGGGGAGCTGTTTTTT.